The sequence of this TCR beta chain was determined in a study of blood T cell repertoires in COVID-19. On the study more broadly: Sites across the United States, Italy and Spain contributed samples from acute and convalescent COVID-19. The cDNA or gDNA used as material had been derived from T cells, B-cell-depleted T cells, or PBMCs.

This CDR3 comprises 16 residues. Between the trimmed V and J ends, which lost 1 base and 2 bases, there was a span of 14 bases. The germline CDR1 and CDR2 sequences are SGHTA and FQGNSA. In the authors' methods: Scientists estimated how many nucleated cells there were by amplifying reference gene primers. Clones were sequenced by immunoSEQ multiplex PCR, and TCRdb holds only the in-frame ones, with some missing. The V and J calls and the clone size are those of that table, but D and trimming were determined from the DNA. The sample holds 130,000 to 150,000 clones, around 85% seen once. Sequencing used peripheral blood. The rearrangement links TRBV7-2 to TRBJ1-1; D gene uncertain. The TCR originated in a woman of 80 years or more with acute or convalescent COVID-19. The CDR3 DNA sequence: TGTGCCAGCAGCTTAGACGGAGACCCCGGAAACACTGAAGCTTTCTTT. It is translated as CASSLDGDPGNTEAFF.